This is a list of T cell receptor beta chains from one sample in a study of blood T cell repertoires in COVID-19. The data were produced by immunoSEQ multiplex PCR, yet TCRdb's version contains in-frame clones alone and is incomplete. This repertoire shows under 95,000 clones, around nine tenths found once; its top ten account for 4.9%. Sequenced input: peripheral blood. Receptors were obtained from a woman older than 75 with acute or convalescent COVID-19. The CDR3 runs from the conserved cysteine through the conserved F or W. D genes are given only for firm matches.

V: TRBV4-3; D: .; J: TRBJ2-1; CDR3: CASSQGGGGGYNEQFF
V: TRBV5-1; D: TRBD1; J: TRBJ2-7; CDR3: CASSFPGTGAYEQYF
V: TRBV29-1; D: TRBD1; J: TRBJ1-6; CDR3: CSVRGQGKGSPLHF
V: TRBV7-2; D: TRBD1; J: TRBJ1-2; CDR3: CASSLGGQGTLNYGYTF
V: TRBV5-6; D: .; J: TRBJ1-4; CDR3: CASSLGPGEKLFF
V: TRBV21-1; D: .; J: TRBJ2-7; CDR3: CASSKTGYAYEQYF
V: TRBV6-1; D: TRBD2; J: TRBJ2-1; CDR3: CASSALMASGSYNEQFF
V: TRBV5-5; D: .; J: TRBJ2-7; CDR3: CASSLGQSEIYEQYF
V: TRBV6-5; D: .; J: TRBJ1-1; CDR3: CATDTDRIRAFF
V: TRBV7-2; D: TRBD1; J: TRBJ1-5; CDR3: CASSPDRGNQPQHF
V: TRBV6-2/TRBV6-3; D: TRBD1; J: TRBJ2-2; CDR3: CASSPLPGTGGNTGELFF
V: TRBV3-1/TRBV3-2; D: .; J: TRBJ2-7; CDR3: CASSHGFYEQYF
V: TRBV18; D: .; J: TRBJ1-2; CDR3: CASSPRPGDNYGYTF
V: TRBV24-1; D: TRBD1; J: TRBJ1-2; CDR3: CATRDRPYGYTF
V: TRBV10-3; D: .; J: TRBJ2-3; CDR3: CAISTGSYRTDTQYF
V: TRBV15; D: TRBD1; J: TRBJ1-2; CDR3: CATSRETGAANYGYTF
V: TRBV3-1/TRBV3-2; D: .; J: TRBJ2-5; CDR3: CASRSQETQYF